What follows describes a single T cell receptor (beta chain). CDR3 length equals 15 residues. Trimming took 4 bases from V and 3 from J; bases not matched to a gene: 6. Per the germline V gene, CDR1 is MNHEY and CDR2 is SMNVEV (reference sequence). This sample stems from a study of blood T cell repertoires in COVID-19. Clones were sequenced by immunoSEQ multiplex PCR, and TCRdb holds only the in-frame ones, with some missing. The table has 150,000 to 200,000 clones, just over 85% seen once; the top ten hold roughly 8.2%. The clonotype was recovered from a man aged 60 to 69 with acute or convalescent COVID-19. Sequencing input: peripheral blood. The chain links TRBV27 to TRBJ1-2; TRBD1 matches at 9 bases. The CDR3 is CASSSWTGADYGYTF. The CDR3 nucleotides are TGTGCCAGCAGTTCCTGGACAGGGGCGGACTATGGCTACACCTTC.